Here is one TCR beta chain with its context. The data originate from a study of blood T cell repertoires in COVID-19. Sequencing used immunoSEQ multiplex PCR; TCRdb keeps in-frame clones, though not all of them. This sample has about 270,000 clones, with roughly nine tenths found just once. The TCR was taken from a woman aged 60-70 years who had recovered from COVID-19. Specimen: PBMCs or T cells enriched from blood (not recorded which).

DNA of the CDR3: TGTGCCAGCAATAAGGGACTAGCAGAATACAATGAGCAGTTCTTC. Amino acids: CASNKGLAEYNEQFF. The rearrangement links TRBV6-5 to TRBJ2-1, with TRBD2 identical over 9 bases. Germline assignment: CDR1 MNHEY and CDR2 SVGAGI. The CDR3 is 15 residues long. The trim removed 7 bases at V and 4 bases at J, leaving 8 bases unmatched.